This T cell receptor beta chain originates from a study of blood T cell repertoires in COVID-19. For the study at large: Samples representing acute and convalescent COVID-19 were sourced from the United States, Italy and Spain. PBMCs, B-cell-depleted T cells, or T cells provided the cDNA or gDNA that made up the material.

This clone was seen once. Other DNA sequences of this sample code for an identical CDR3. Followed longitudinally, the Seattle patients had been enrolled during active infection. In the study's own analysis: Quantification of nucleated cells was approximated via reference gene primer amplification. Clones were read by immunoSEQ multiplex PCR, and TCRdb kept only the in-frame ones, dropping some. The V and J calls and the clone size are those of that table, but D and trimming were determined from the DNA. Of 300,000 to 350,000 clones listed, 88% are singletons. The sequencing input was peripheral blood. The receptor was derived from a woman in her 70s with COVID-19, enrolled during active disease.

CDR3 residues: CASSVGGADEQYF. In DNA, the CDR3 is TGTGCCAGCAGCGTAGGAGGTGCGGACGAGCAGTACTTC. The V call is TRBV9, the J call TRBJ2-7, with D uncertain. The CDR3 is 13 residues long. Germline V gives CDR1 SGDLS, CDR2 YYNGEE. Trimming cost V 0 bases and J 5 bases, with 9 bases left between them.